These 6 T cell receptor beta chains came from one sample sequenced in a study of T cell responses to AZD1222 COVID-19 vaccine. TCRdb keeps only in-frame clones here, not all; method: immunoSEQ multiplex PCR. The sample yields some 150,000 clones, approximately 91% seen once. The sample was peripheral blood, taken 28 days after the second dose of the MenACWY control vaccine. These receptors were obtained from an adult who received the MenACWY meningococcal vaccine as a control.

This rearrangement joins TRBV5-4 to TRBJ2-2; D gene unclear. The CDR3 has 13 amino acids. Germline lookup yields CDR1 SGHNT and CDR2 YYREEE (reference sequence). V lost 4 bases and J lost 2, with 6 bases in between. CDR3 DNA: TGTGCCAGCAGCCGATTCAACACCGGGGAGCTGTTTTTT. Translation: CASSRFNTGELFF.

V usage is TRBV18 and J usage is TRBJ2-3; D not certain. Per the germline V gene, CDR1 is KGHSH and CDR2 is LQKENI. This CDR3 spans 14 amino acids. V dropped 1 base and J dropped 6 bases, with 11 bases sitting between them. The CDR3: CASSPLVSLDTQYF. The CDR3 region has the DNA TGTGCCAGCTCACCACTAGTTAGTTTGGATACGCAGTATTTT.

This sequence joins TRBV6-5 and TRBJ2-7; TRBD2 might be the D (6 bases). The CDR3 loop spans 14 amino acids. Trimming left V 2 bases short and J 7 bases short, with 15 bases between. Germline CDR1 and CDR2: MNHEY and SVGAGI. The CDR3 here is CASSYAGLAGEQYF. CDR3 sequence (DNA): TGTGCCAGCAGTTACGCCGGGCTCGCGGGGGAGCAGTACTTC.

This chain joins TRBV4-2 and TRBJ2-2, with TRBD1 identical over 9 bases. Germline trimming cut 0 bases from V and 3 bases from J; bases unmatched to any gene: 8. CDR3 length: 18 amino acids. Looked up from germline, CDR1 is LGHNA and CDR2 is YNFKEQ. CDR3 DNA: TGTGCCAGCAGCCAAGACGGGTGGGGACAGGGACACACCGGGGAGCTGTTTTTT. Its protein product is CASSQDGWGQGHTGELFF.

In DNA, the CDR3 is TGTGCCAGCAGTATAAATATGGGCACAGCGAACACTGAAGCTTTCTTT. It yields the protein CASSINMGTANTEAFF. The V gene is TRBV7-2, the J gene TRBJ1-1, with unresolved D. The CDR3 is 16 residues long. Trimming took 6 bases from V and 1 from J, leaving 18 bases between them. Germline lookup yields CDR1 SGHTA and CDR2 FQGNSA.

Comment on this clone: At one end the junction does not follow the germline gene, possibly because of a read error. The V gene is TRBV5-6, the J gene TRBJ1-5, with no clear D. The germline V gene encodes CDR1 SGHDT and CDR2 YYEEEE. This CDR3 is 13 amino acids long. The CDR3 sequence is CAGSLKGNQPQHF. CDR3 DNA sequence: TGTGCCGGCAGCTTGAAGGGAAATCAGCCCCAGCATTTT.